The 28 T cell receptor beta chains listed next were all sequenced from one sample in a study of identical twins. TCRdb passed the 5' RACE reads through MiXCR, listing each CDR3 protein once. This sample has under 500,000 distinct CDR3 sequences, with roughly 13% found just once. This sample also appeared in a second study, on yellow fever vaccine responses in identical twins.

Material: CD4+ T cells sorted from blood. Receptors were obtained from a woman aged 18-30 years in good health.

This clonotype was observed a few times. DNA of the CDR3: TGTGCCAGCAACCCTCTGACAGGGAGCTCCTACAATGAGCAGTTCTTC. Its translation: CASNPLTGSSYNEQFF. V gene TRBV6-1 combines with J gene TRBJ2-1, with 7 bases aligning to TRBD1. Germline lookup yields CDR1 MNHNS and CDR2 SASEGT. J gave up 0 bases and V 7 bases, and 9 bases lay outside the gene matches. CDR3 size: 16 residues.

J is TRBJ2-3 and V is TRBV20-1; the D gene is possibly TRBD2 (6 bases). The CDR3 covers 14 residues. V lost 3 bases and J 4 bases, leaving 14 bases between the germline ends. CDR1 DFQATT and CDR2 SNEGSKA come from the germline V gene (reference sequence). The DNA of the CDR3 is TGCAGTGCTAGTATGGAGGGCACGTCAGATACGCAGTATTTT. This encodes CSASMEGTSDTQYF.

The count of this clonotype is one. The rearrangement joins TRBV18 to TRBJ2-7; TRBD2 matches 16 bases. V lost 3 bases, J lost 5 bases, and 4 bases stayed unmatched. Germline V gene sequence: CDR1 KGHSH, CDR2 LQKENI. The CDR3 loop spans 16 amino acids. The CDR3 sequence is CASSPGLAGGEDEQYF. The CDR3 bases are TGTGCCAGCTCACCGGGACTAGCGGGAGGGGAAGACGAGCAGTACTTC.

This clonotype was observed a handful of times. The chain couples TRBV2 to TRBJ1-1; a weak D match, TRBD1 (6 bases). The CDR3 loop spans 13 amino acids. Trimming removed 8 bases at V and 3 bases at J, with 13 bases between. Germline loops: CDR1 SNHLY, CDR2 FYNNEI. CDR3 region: CASGIQGYTEAFF. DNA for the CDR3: TGTGCCAGCGGAATACAGGGTTACACTGAAGCTTTCTTT.

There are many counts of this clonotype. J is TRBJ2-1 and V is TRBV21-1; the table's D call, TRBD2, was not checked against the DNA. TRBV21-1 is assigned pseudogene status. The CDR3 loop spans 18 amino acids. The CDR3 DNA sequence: TGTGCCAGCAGCTCTAGCAGGGCCCTAGCAGAATTCTACAATGAGCAGTTCTTC. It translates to CASSSSRALAEFYNEQFF.

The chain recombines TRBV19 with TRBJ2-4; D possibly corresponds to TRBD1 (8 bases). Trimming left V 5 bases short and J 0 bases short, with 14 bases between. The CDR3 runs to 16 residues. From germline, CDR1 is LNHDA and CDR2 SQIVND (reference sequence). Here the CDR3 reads CASSRTGRVAKNIQYF. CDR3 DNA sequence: TGTGCCAGTAGTCGGACAGGGAGGGTAGCCAAAAACATTCAGTACTTC.

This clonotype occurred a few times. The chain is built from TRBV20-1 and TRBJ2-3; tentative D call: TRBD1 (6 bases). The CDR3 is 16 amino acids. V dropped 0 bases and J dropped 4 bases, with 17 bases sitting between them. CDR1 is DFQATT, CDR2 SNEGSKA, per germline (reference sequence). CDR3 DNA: TGCAGTGCTAGAGATCAGAGCAGGGGTATCCCAGATACGCAGTATTTT. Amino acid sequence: CSARDQSRGIPDTQYF.

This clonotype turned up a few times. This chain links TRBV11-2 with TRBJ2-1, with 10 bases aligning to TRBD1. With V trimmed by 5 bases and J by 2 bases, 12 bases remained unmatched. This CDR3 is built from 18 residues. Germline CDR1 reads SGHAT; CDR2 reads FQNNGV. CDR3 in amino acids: CASSQGQGFERAYNEQFF. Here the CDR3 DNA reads TGTGCCAGCAGCCAGGGACAGGGGTTTGAAAGGGCCTACAATGAGCAGTTCTTC. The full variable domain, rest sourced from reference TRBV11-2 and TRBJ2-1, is EAGVAQSPRYKIIEKRQSVAFWCNPISGHATLYWYQQILGQGPKLLIQFQNNGVVDDSQLPKDRFSAERLKGVDSTLKIQPAKLEDSAVYLCASSQGQGFERAYNEQFFGPGTRLTVL.

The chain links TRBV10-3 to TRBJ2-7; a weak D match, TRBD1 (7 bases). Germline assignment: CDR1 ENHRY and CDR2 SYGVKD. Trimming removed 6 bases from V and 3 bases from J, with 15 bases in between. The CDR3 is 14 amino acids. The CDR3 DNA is TGTGCCATCAGGGATCAGGGGGAGGTCTACGAGCAGTACTTC. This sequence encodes CAIRDQGEVYEQYF.

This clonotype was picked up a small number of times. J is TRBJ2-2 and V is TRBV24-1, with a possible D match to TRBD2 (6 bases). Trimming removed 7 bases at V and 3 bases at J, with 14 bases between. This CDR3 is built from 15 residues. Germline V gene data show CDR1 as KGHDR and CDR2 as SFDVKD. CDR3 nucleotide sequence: TGTGCCACCAGAAGCTGGAGGGAGGACACCGGGGAGCTGTTTTTT. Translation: CATRSWREDTGELFF.

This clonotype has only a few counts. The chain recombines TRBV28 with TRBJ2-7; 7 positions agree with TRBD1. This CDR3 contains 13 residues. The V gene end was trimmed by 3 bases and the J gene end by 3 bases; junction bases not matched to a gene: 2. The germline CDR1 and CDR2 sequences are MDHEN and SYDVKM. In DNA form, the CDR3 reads TGTGCCAGCAGTTTCGACAGGGTCTACGAGCAGTACTTC. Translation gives CASSFDRVYEQYF.

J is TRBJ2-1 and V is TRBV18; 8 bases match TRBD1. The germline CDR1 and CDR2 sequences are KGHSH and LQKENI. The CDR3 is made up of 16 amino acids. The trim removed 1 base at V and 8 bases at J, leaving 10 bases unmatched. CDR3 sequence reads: CASSPLPGGIGDEQFF. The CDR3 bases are TGTGCCAGCTCACCACTACCAGGGGGCATTGGCGATGAGCAGTTCTTC.

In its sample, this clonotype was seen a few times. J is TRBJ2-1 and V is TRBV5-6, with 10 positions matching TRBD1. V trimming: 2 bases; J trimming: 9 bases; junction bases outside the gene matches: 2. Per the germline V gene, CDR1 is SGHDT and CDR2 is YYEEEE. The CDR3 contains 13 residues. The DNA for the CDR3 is TGTGCCAGCAGCTTCGGGACAGGGGCTGAGCAGTTCTTC. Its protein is CASSFGTGAEQFF.

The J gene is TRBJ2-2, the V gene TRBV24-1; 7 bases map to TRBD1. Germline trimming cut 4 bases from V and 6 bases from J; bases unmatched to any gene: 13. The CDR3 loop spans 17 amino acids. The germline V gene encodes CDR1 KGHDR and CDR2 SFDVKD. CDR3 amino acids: CATSDTREGAASGELFF. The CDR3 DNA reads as TGTGCCACCAGTGACACTCGTGAGGGGGCTGCCTCCGGGGAGCTGTTTTTT.

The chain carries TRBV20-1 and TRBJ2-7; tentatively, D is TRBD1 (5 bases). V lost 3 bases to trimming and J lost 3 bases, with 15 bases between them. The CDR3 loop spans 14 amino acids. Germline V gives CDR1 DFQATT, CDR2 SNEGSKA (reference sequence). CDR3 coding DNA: TGCAGTGCTAGTTGGGCAGGGAAGGACTACGAGCAGTACTTC. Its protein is CSASWAGKDYEQYF.

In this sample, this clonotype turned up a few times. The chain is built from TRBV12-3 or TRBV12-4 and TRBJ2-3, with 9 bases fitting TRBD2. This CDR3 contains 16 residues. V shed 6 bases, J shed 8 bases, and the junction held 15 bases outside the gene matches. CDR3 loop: CASSSSGLAGMVTQYF. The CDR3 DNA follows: TGTGCCAGCAGCAGTAGTGGGCTAGCGGGGATGGTTACGCAGTATTTT.

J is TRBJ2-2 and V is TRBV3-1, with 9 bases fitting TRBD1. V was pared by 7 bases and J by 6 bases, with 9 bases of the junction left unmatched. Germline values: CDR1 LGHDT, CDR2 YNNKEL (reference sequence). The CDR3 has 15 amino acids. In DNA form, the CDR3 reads TGTGCCAGCACCACCCGGACAGGGGCCGCCGGGGAGCTGTTTTTT. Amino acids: CASTTRTGAAGELFF.

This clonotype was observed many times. The CDR3 is CASSFSGVGYF. The CDR3 DNA is TGTGCCAGCAGTTTCAGTGGGGTTGGGTACTTC. The chain has TRBV12-3 or TRBV12-4 and TRBJ2-5; D is undetermined. CDR3 length: 11 residues. V was cut by 3 bases and J by 13 bases, with 12 bases left in between.

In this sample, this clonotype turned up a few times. The CDR3 protein is CASRLTGVSPYEQYF. DNA for the CDR3: TGTGCCAGCAGACTTACAGGGGTGTCCCCCTACGAGCAGTACTTC. The chain has TRBV6-1 and TRBJ2-7; TRBD1 matches 7 bases. CDR1 is MNHNS, CDR2 SASEGT, per germline. Trimming removed 6 bases from V and 2 bases from J; junction bases left unmatched: 10. This CDR3 contains 15 residues.

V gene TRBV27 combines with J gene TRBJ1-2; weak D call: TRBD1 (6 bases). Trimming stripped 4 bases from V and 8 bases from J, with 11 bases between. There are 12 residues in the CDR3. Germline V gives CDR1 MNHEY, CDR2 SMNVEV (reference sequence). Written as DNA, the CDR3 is TGTGCCAGCAGTTCCCGGGACAAAGGCTACACCTTC. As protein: CASSSRDKGYTF.

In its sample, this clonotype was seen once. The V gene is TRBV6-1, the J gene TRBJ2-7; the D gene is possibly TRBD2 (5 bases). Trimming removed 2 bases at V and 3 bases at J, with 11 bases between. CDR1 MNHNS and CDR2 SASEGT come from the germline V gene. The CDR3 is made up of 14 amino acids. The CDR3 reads CASSEMGASYEQYF. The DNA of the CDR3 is TGTGCCAGCAGTGAAATGGGAGCAAGCTACGAGCAGTACTTC.

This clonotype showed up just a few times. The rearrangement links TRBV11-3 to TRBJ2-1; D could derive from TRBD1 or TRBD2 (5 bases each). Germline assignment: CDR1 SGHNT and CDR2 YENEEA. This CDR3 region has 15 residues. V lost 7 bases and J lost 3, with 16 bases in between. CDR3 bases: TGTGCCAGCAACTCCAATCGGGACGACTACAATGAGCAGTTCTTC. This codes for CASNSNRDDYNEQFF.

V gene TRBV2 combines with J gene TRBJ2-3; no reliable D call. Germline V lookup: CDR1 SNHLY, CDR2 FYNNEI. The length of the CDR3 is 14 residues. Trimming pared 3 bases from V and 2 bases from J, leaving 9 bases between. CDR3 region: CASSEFGPTDTQYF. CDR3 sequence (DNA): TGTGCCAGCAGTGAGTTTGGCCCCACAGATACGCAGTATTTT.

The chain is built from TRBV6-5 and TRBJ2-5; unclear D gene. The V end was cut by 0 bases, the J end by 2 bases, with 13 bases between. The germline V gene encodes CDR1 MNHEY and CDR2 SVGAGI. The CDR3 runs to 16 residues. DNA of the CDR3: TGTGCCAGCAGTTACTCGTTTTCCTCCCTACAAGAGACCCAGTACTTC. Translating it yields CASSYSFSSLQETQYF.

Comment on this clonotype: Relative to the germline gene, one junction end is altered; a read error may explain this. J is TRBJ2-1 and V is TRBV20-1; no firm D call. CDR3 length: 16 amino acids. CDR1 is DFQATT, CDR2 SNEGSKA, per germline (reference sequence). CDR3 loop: CSARARTVVSHNEQFF. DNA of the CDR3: TGCAGTGCTAGAGCGCGGACGGTGGTCTCCCACAATGAGCAGTTCTTC.

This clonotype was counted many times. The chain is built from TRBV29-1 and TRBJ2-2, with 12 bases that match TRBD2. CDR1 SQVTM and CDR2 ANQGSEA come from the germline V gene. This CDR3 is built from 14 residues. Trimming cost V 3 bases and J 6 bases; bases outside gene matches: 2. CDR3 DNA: TGCAGCGTTGAGACTAGCGGGAGCCCCGGGGAGCTGTTTTTT. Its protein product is CSVETSGSPGELFF.

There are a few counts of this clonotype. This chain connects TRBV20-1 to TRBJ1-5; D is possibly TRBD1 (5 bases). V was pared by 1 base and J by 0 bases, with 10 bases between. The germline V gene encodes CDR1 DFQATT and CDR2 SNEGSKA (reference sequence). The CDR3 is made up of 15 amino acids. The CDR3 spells CSARVGTDSNQPQHF. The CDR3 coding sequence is TGCAGTGCTAGAGTCGGGACGGATAGCAATCAGCCCCAGCATTTT.

The CDR3 loop reads CATSRRGGRGYEQFF. The CDR3 coding sequence is TGTGCCACCAGCAGGCGAGGCGGGAGGGGATATGAGCAGTTCTTC. The V call is TRBV15, the J call TRBJ2-1; 9 positions agree with TRBD2. Germline V gene lookup returns CDR1 LNHNV and CDR2 YYDKDF (reference sequence). The CDR3 contains 15 residues. The V gene end was trimmed by 3 bases and the J gene end by 8 bases; junction bases not matched to a gene: 8.